These T cell receptor beta chains were read from a single sample in a study of Graves' ophthalmopathy and Graves' hyperthyroidism. TCRdb analysed the multiplex PCR reads with MiXCR anew, one entry per CDR3 protein. Counted here are some 380,000 distinct CDR3 sequences, approximately 15% occurring once; the ten biggest clones make up 5.5% to 7%. The material sequenced was peripheral blood. These receptors were collected from a woman under 30 with stable Graves' hyperthyroidism. Both conserved end residues are trimmed from each CDR3. Fields, in order: V gene, D gene, CDR3 protein. D genes are given only for firm matches.

V: TRBV12-3/TRBV12-4; D: NA; CDR3: ASSPSGQPQH
V: TRBV7-4; D: NA; CDR3: ASSRPQAF
V: TRBV7-6; D: TRBD1; CDR3: ASSRKLQGAVSYEQY
V: TRBV6-1; D: NA; CDR3: ASSAQRDTQY
V: TRBV20-1; D: NA; CDR3: SASSQETQY
V: TRBV6-1; D: NA; CDR3: ASGEPAYEQY
V: TRBV12-3/TRBV12-4; D: NA; CDR3: ASVLGGSRTEAF
V: TRBV6-5; D: TRBD1; CDR3: ASSYSSRGTSYEQY
V: TRBV24-1; D: NA; CDR3: ATSEGETQY
V: TRBV6-5; D: TRBD1; CDR3: ASSYDRGGNTEAF
V: TRBV24-1; D: NA; CDR3: ATRQGPNTGELF
V: TRBV7-8; D: NA; CDR3: ASSPHRILLAKNIQY
V: TRBV12-3/TRBV12-4; D: NA; CDR3: ASSPIWGLDGELF
V: TRBV6-1; D: NA; CDR3: ASRAGAQGYT
V: TRBV5-1; D: NA; CDR3: ASSWGNRDWGTEAF
V: TRBV7-2; D: TRBD2; CDR3: ASSLLGLAGEQY
V: TRBV12-3/TRBV12-4; D: NA; CDR3: ASSMGSQAF
V: TRBV12-3/TRBV12-4; D: NA; CDR3: ASNGRAYGYT
V: TRBV13; D: NA; CDR3: ASTEKPGSYGYT
V: TRBV27; D: NA; CDR3: AAGRGAEETQY
V: TRBV11-2; D: TRBD1; CDR3: ASSLRTGDRRETQY
V: TRBV10-2; D: TRBD2; CDR3: ASSEDGGANEQY
V: TRBV19; D: TRBD2; CDR3: ASRASGGAYEQY
V: TRBV2; D: NA; CDR3: ASRRGTANTEAF
V: TRBV27; D: TRBD1; CDR3: ASSPNRGANQPQH
V: TRBV6-5; D: NA; CDR3: ASSYGQGMGEQY
V: TRBV20-1; D: TRBD1; CDR3: SAREGTGGSGANVLT
V: TRBV28; D: NA; CDR3: ASSFTGASNQPQH
V: TRBV2; D: TRBD1; CDR3: ASGQGAYEQY
V: TRBV7-2; D: NA; CDR3: ASSLAALMGETQY
V: TRBV4-2; D: NA; CDR3: ASTTSAGVPSGYGYT
V: TRBV12-3/TRBV12-4; D: NA; CDR3: ASSLTRAQY
V: TRBV27; D: NA; CDR3: ASSLGPYKGDTEAF
V: TRBV7-6; D: NA; CDR3: ASSLSGTPTQGAF
V: TRBV7-9; D: NA; CDR3: ASSLVAGNYGYT
V: TRBV12-3/TRBV12-4; D: TRBD1; CDR3: ASRYRGQPQH
V: TRBV6-1; D: NA; CDR3: ASSELASYGYT
V: TRBV11-2; D: TRBD1; CDR3: ASSQDGTGNGNTIY
V: TRBV12-3/TRBV12-4; D: NA; CDR3: ASSGGVNYGYT
V: TRBV10-3; D: NA; CDR3: AISEAGNQPQH
V: TRBV6-4; D: NA; CDR3: ASSSFTRNTEAF
V: TRBV19; D: TRBD1; CDR3: ASSGTGTKDGYT
V: TRBV19; D: NA; CDR3: ASSIRGPGAEAF
V: TRBV28; D: TRBD1; CDR3: ASAQGQGIYGYT
V: TRBV13; D: TRBD1; CDR3: ASSRFLGTGGLNTEAF
V: TRBV12-3/TRBV12-4; D: NA; CDR3: ASSFLETNTGELF
V: TRBV12-3/TRBV12-4; D: NA; CDR3: ASSFLVSVREQY
V: TRBV28; D: TRBD1; CDR3: ASSFSWDRFIAKNIQY
V: TRBV2; D: NA; CDR3: ASGFASNYEQY
V: TRBV6-2/TRBV6-3; D: NA; CDR3: ASSHRESYEQY
V: TRBV6-1; D: NA; CDR3: ASSAGDGYT
V: TRBV5-1; D: TRBD2; CDR3: ASSFAGLARSYEQY
V: TRBV19; D: NA; CDR3: ASSRGREMNTEAF
V: TRBV7-8; D: NA; CDR3: ASSLVASSRPQH
V: TRBV11-1; D: NA; CDR3: ASSTEGVNTEAF
V: TRBV12-3/TRBV12-4; D: NA; CDR3: ASSPTGFGTQY
V: TRBV3-1; D: TRBD2; CDR3: ASSQGASGVYEQY
V: TRBV15; D: NA; CDR3: ATSRDPAMNTEAF
V: TRBV5-1; D: NA; CDR3: ASSLEAGNGYT